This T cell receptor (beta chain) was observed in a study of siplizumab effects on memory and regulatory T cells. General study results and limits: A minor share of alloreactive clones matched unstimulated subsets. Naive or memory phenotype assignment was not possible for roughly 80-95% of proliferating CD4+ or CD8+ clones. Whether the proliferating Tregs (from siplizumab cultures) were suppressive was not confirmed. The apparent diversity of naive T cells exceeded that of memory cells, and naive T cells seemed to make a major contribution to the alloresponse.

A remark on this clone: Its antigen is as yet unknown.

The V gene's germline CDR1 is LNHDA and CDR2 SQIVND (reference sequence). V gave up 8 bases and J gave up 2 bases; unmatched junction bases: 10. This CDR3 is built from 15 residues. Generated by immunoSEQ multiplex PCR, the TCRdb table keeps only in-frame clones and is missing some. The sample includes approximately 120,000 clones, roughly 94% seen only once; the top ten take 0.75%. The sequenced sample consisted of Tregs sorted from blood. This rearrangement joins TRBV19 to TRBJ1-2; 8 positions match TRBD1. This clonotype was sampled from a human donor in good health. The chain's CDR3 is CASFPSWTGNYGYTF. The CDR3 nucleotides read TGTGCCAGTTTCCCTTCATGGACAGGGAACTATGGCTACACCTTC.